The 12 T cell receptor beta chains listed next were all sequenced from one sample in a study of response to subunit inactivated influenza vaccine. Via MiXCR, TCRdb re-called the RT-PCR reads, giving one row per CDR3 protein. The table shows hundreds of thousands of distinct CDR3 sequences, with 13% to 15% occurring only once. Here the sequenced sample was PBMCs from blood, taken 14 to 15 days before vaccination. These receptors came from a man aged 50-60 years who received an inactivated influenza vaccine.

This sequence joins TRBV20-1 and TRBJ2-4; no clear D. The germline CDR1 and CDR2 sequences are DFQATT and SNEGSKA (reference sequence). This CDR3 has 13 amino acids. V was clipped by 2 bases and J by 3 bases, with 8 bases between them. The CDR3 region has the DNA TGCAGTGCTAGAAATCCTGGCAAAAACATTCAGTACTTC. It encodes CSARNPGKNIQYF.

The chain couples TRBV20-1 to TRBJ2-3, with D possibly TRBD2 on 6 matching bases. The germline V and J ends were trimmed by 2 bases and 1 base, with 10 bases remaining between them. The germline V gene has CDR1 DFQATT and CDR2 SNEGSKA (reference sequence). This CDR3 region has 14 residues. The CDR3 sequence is CSARKGLRTDTQYF. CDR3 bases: TGCAGTGCTAGAAAGGGACTCCGCACAGATACGCAGTATTTT.

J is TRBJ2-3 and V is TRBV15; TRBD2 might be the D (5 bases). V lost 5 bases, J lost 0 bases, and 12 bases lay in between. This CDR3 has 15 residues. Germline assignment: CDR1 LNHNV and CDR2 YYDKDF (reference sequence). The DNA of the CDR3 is TGTGCCACCAGCGTCCGGACTGATAGCACAGATACGCAGTATTTT. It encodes CATSVRTDSTDTQYF.

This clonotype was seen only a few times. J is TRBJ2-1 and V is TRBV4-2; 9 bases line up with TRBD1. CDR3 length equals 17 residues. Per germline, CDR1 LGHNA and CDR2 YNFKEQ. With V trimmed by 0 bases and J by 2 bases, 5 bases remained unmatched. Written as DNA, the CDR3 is TGTGCCAGCAGCCAAGACCCGGGACAGGGCGCCTACAATGAGCAGTTCTTC. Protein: CASSQDPGQGAYNEQFF.

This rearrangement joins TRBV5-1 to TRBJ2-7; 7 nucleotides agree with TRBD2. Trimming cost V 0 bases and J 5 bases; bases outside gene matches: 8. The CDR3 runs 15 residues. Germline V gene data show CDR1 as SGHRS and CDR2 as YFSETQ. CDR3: CASSLGPGRDDEQYF. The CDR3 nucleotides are TGCGCCAGCAGCTTGGGCCCGGGGAGGGACGACGAGCAGTACTTC.

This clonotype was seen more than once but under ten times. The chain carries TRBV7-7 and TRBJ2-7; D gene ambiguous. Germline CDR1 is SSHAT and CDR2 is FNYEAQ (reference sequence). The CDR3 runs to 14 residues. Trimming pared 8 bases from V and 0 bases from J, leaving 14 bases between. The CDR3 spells CASQKDPGSYEQYF. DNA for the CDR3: TGTGCCAGCCAAAAAGATCCCGGCTCCTACGAGCAGTACTTC.

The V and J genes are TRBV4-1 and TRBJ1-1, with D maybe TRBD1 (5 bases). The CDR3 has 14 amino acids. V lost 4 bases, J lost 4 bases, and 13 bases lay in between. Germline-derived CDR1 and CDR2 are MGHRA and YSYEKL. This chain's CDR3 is CASSLRVGFTEAFF. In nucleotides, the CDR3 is TGCGCCAGCAGCCTCAGGGTAGGGTTCACTGAAGCTTTCTTT.

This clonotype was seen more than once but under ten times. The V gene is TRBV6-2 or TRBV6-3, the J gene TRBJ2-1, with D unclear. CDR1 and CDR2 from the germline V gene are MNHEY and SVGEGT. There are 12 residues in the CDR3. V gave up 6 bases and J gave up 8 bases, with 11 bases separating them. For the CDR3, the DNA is TGTGCCAGCAGAAAGGGTGATCATGAGCAGTTCTTC. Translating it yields CASRKGDHEQFF.

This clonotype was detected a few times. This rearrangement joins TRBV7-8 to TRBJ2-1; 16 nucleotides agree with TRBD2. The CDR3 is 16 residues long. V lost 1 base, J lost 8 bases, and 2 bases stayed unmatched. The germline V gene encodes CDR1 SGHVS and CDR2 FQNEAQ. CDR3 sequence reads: CASSLGGLAGGYEQFF. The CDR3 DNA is TGTGCCAGCAGCTTAGGGGGACTAGCGGGAGGGTATGAGCAGTTCTTC.

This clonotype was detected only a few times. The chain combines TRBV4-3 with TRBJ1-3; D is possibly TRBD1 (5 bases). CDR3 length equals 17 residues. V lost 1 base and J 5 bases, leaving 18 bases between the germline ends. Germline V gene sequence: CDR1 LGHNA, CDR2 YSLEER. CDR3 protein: CASSQVLSGSLRNTIYF. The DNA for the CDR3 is TGCGCCAGCAGCCAAGTTTTATCAGGGTCTCTTCGAAACACCATATATTTT.

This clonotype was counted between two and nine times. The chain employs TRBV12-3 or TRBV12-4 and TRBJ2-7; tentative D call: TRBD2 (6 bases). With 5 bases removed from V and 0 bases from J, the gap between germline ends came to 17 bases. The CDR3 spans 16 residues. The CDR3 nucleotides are TGTGCCAGCAGTCAAGGGCCGGGACTGACCTCCTACGAGCAGTACTTC. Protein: CASSQGPGLTSYEQYF.

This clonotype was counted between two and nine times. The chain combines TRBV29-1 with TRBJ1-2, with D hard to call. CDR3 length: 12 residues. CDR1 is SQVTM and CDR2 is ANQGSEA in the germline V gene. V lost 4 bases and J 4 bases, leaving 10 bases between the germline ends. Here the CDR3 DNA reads TGCAGCGTTGTGCCAGACCTCTATGGCTACACCTTC. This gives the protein CSVVPDLYGYTF.